This T cell receptor beta chain is from a study of patients and donors after allogeneic stem cell transplantation. The CDR3 runs 15 residues. V was trimmed by 5 bases and J by 5 bases, leaving 18 bases between them. This clonotype was counted only a few times. TCRdb recomputed calls from the RT-PCR reads with MiXCR, one row per CDR3 protein. Of 190,000 or so distinct CDR3 sequences in the sample, more than 35% were seen once. J is TRBJ2-5 and V is TRBV12-3 or TRBV12-4; tentatively, D is TRBD2 (6 bases). This receptor was taken from a human donor who was either an allogeneic HSCT recipient or a stem cell or donor lymphocyte infusion donor (not recorded which). It is not recorded whose cells these are; they may come from a transplant donor. Specimen: blood, either unsorted or a sorted T cell fraction (not recorded which). The CDR3, as DNA: TGTGCCAGCAGTCCGGAGGGCTTTGCGGCGGAGACCCAGTACTTC. Amino acid sequence: CASSPEGFAAETQYF.